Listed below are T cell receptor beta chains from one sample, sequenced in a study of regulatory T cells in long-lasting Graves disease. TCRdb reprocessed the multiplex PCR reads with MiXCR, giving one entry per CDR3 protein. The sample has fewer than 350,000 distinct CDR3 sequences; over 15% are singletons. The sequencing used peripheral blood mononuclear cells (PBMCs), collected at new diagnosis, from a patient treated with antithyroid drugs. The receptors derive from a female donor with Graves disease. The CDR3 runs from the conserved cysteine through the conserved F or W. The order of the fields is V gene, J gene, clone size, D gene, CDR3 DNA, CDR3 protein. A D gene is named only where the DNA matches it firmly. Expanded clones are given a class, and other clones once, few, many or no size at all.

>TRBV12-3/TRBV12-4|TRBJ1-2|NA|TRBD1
TGTGCCAGCAGTTCACTTGGACAGGGGCACTATGGCTACACCTTC
CASSSLGQGHYGYTF
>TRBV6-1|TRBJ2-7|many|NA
TGTGCCAGCAGCCCATCTCTGATGGCTTGGGAGCAGTACTTC
CASSPSLMAWEQYF
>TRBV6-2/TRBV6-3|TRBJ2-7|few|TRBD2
TGTGCCAGCAGTGGCCTAGCGGGAGGCTACGAGCAGTACTTC
CASSGLAGGYEQYF
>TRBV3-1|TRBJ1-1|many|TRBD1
TGTGCCAGCAGCTCCCACCCGGGACAGGGAGGTGGCACTGAAGCTTTCTTT
CASSSHPGQGGGTEAFF
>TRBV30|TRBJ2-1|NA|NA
TGTGCCTGGGGACTGACCCCGGAGCAGTTCTTC
CAWGLTPEQFF
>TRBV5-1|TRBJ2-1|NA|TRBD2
TGCGCCAGCAGCTCACTAGCGGGAGAATGGGGTGAGCAGTTCTTC
CASSSLAGEWGEQFF
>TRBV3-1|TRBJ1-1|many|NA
TGTGCCAGCAGCCGAGGACAATCCACTGAAGCTTTCTTT
CASSRGQSTEAFF
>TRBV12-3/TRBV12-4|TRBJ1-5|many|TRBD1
TGTGCCAGCAGTTACAGGGGTGCCATCAATCAGCCCCAGCATTTT
CASSYRGAINQPQHF
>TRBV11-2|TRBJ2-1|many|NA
TGTGCCAGCAGCTACCTAAATCAGGGTGATGAGCAGTTCTTC
CASSYLNQGDEQFF
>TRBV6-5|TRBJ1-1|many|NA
TGTGCCAGCAGTTACTGGGGGGGAGAAGCTTTCTTT
CASSYWGGEAFF
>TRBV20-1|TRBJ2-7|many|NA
TGCAGTGCCTGGGCGCTCGGAGAGCAGTACTTC
CSAWALGEQYF
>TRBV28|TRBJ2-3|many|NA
TGTGCCAGCAGTTCCCGGGACTGGAACACAGATACGCAGTATTTT
CASSSRDWNTDTQYF
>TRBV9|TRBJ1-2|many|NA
TGTGCCAGCAGCCTGGGGCAGGGGCCTTATGGCTACACCTTC
CASSLGQGPYGYTF
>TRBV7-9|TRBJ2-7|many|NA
TGTGCCAGCAGCTTGGCGGGGTCCGAGCAGTACTTC
CASSLAGSEQYF
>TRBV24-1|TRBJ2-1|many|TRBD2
TGTGCCACCAGTGACCCTGGACTAGCGAACGACAATGAGCAGTTCTTC
CATSDPGLANDNEQFF
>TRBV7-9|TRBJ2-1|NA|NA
TGTGCCAGCAGCTTAGGGGGGGCGGGAGCGGTCAATGAGCAGTTCTTC
CASSLGGAGAVNEQFF
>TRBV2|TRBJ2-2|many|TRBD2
TGTGCCAGCAAGTCTGGTGTAGCGGGAGGATATGGCGGGGAGCTGTTTTTT
CASKSGVAGGYGGELFF
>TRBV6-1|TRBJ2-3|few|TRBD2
TGTGCCAGCAAGACGGGAGGGAGCACAGATACGCAGTATTTT
CASKTGGSTDTQYF
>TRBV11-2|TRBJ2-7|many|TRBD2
TGTGCCAGCAGCTACTCGATGGTAGCGGGAGCCTACGAGCAGTACTTC
CASSYSMVAGAYEQYF
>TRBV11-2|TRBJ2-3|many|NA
TGTGCCAGCACCCGACTCGGGATTAGCACAGATACGCAGTATTTT
CASTRLGISTDTQYF
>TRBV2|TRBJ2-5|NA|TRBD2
TGTGCCAGCAGGGAGCGGGCTAGCGGGATTCAAGAGACCCAGTACTTC
CASRERASGIQETQYF
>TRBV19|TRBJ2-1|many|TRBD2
TGTGCCAGTAGTATATGGCGGGAGAGGCGCAATGAGCAGTTCTTC
CASSIWRERRNEQFF
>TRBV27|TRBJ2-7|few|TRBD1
TGTGCCAGCAGTCGCCGGGACAGGGACGACGAGCAGTACTTC
CASSRRDRDDEQYF
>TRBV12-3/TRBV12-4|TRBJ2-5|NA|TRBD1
TGTGCCAGCAGACACCGAGACAGGGGGCGGGAGACCCAGTACTTC
CASRHRDRGRETQYF
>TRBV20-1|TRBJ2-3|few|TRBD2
TGCAGTGCTAGACTAGCGGGAGTGACAGATACGCAGTATTTT
CSARLAGVTDTQYF
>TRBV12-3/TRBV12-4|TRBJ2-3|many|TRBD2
TGTGCCAGCAGCCAACTAGCGGGTAGCACAGATACGCAGTATTTT
CASSQLAGSTDTQYF
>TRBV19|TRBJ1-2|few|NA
TGTGCCAGTAGTATAGCCCAAAGCTATGGCTACACCTTC
CASSIAQSYGYTF
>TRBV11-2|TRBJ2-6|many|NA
TGTGCCAGCAGCTTATTCGACAGATCGGGGGCCAACGTCCTGACTTTC
CASSLFDRSGANVLTF
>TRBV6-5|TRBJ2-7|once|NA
TGTGCCAGCAGTTTAGACAACCCCTACGAGCAGTACTTC
CASSLDNPYEQYF
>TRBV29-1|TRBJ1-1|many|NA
TGCAGCGCCGAGAAGAACACTGAAGCTTTCTTT
CSAEKNTEAFF
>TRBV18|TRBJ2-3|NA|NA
TGTGCCAGCTCACCCGGGGGAGGCACAGATACGCAGTATTTT
CASSPGGGTDTQYF
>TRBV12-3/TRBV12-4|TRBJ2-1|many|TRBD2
TGTGCCAGCAACCTAGGCGGGAGCTCCTACAATGAGCAGTTCTTC
CASNLGGSSYNEQFF
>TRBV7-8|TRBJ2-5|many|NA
TGTGCCAGCAGCCCCCAAAGAAAGAGACTAGGCCAAGAGACCCAGTACTTC
CASSPQRKRLGQETQYF
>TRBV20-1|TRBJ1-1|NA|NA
TGCAGTGCTAGAGATCTTTCCCATGGGGGCACTGAAGCTTTCTTT
CSARDLSHGGTEAFF
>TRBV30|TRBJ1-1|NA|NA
TGTGCCTGGAGTCGGGGATTGAACACTGAAGCTTTCTTT
CAWSRGLNTEAFF
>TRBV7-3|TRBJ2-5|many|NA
TGTGCCAGCAGCCCATTGGGCACAGGGGGGGGGGGAGAGACCCAGTACTTC
CASSPLGTGGGGETQYF
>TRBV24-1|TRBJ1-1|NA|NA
TGTGCCACCAGTGCGTCAGCGGGTGGGGCTGAAGCTTTCTTT
CATSASAGGAEAFF
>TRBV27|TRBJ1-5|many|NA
TGTGCCAGCAGTTCGACCGGGCGCGGGCATCAGCCCCAGCATTTT
CASSSTGRGHQPQHF
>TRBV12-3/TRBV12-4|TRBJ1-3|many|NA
TGTGCCAGCAGTTCGGACAGCTTCTCTGGAAACACCATATATTTT
CASSSDSFSGNTIYF
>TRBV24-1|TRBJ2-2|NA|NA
TGTGCCACCAGTGATTTGCCCGACGGGGAGCTGTTTTTT
CATSDLPDGELFF
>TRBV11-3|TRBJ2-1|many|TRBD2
TGTGCCAGCAGCTCGATAGCGGGAATGGCTGGCAATGAGCAGTTCTTC
CASSSIAGMAGNEQFF
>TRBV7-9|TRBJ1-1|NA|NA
TGTGCCAGCAGCCCCCGGCAGGACGTAGCTTTCTTT
CASSPRQDVAFF
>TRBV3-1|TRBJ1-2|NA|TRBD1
TGTGCCAGCAGCCAAGATGCAGGGGGGGGGTATGGCTACACCTTC
CASSQDAGGGYGYTF
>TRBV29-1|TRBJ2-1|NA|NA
TGCAGCGTTGAAGAAACAGGGATGAATGAGCAGTTCTTC
CSVEETGMNEQFF
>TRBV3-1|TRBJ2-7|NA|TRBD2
TGTGCCAGCAGCCAAGATGGTCCGGGGACTAGCGGGAGAGGCTACTACGAGCAGTACTTC
CASSQDGPGTSGRGYYEQYF
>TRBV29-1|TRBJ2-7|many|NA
TGCAGCGTTGACCCGGGGGAATCCTACGAGCAGTACTTC
CSVDPGESYEQYF
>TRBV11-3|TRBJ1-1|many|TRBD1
TGTGCCAGCAGCTTAGAATGGGGGACAGGGGGTGACACTGAAGCTTTCTTT
CASSLEWGTGGDTEAFF
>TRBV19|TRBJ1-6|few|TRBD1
TGTGCCAGTAGTATTACCGGGACAGATAATTCACCCCTCCACTTT
CASSITGTDNSPLHF
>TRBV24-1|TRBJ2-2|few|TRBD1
TGTGCCACCAGTGATCCGACACCCGGGACAGTCAACACCGGGGAGCTGTTTTTT
CATSDPTPGTVNTGELFF
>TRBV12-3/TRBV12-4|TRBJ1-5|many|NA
TGTGCCAGCCCCAGTTCATGGGAGAAGATTGGGGGCAATCAGCCCCAGCATTTT
CASPSSWEKIGGNQPQHF
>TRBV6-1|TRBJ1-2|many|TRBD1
TGTGCCAGCAGAGCCGGGACAGGGACCTATGGCTACACCTTC
CASRAGTGTYGYTF
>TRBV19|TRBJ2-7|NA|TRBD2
TGTGCCAGTAGTATCGGACTAGCGGGAGCCGTGCAGTACTTC
CASSIGLAGAVQYF
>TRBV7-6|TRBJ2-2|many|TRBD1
TGTGCCAGCAGCTTAGGGGGGACAGGGACCACCGGGGAGCTGTTTTTT
CASSLGGTGTTGELFF
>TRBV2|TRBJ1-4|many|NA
TGTGCCAGCAGTGAAGTTGTGACCCTTAATGAAAAACTGTTTTTT
CASSEVVTLNEKLFF